Presented here are 29 T cell receptor beta chains from one specimen sequenced in a study of long-term antiretroviral therapy in people with HIV (dated by TCRdb to the early 2020s). The immunoSEQ hsTCRB v3.0 assay was used at survey level resolution to sequence the TRB variable region. In TCRdb, the immuneACCESS table is reduced to in-frame sequences with V and J assigned. These tables do not hold every clone; where another copy was compared, an unresolved V gene accounts for under half, and the others remain unexplained. Recorded for this sample are about 18,000 clones; 85% to 90% of them occurred a single time. The top ten constitute around 8.5% of the sample. Sample: unsorted PBMCs, taken 4.2 years after starting antiretroviral therapy. Every receptor here comes from a man aged 50 to 59 with HIV.

The gene calls are TRBV29-1 and TRBJ2-3; D is perhaps TRBD1 or TRBD2 (6 bases each). The CDR3 is 14 residues long. V was cut by 2 bases and J by 1 base, with 10 bases left in between. Germline lookup yields CDR1 SQVTM and CDR2 ANQGSEA. The CDR3 loop is CSVESGAGTDTQYF. CDR3 DNA sequence: TGCAGCGTTGAATCGGGGGCCGGCACAGATACGCAGTATTTT.

DNA for the CDR3: TGTGCCAGCAGCTTAGGTCCTAGCGGGCCTAGCACAGATACGCAGTATTTT. This encodes CASSLGPSGPSTDTQYF. V usage is TRBV7-9 and J usage is TRBJ2-3; 8 bases line up with TRBD2. Looked up from germline, CDR1 is SEHNR and CDR2 is FQNEAQ (reference sequence). V was pared by 1 base and J by 0 bases, with 6 bases of the junction left unmatched. There are 17 residues in the CDR3.

The rearrangement links TRBV27 to TRBJ2-1; D remains ambiguous. Looked up from germline, CDR1 is MNHEY and CDR2 is SMNVEV (reference sequence). This CDR3 has 13 amino acids. The V gene lost 0 bases and the J gene lost 7 bases, with 7 bases spanning the gap. The CDR3 nucleotides read TGTGCCAGCAGTTTATCGTACATAAATGAGCAGTTCTTC. This sequence encodes CASSLSYINEQFF.

V usage is TRBV12-5 and J usage is TRBJ2-7, with 9 bases aligning to TRBD1. The CDR3 covers 18 residues. CDR1 is LGHNT and CDR2 is FRNRAP in the germline V gene. Germline trimming cut 1 base from V and 1 base from J; bases unmatched to any gene: 11. The CDR3 region is CASGLGTGVRGTSYEQYF. The CDR3 DNA sequence: TGTGCTAGTGGTTTGGGGACAGGGGTGCGGGGGACTTCCTACGAGCAGTACTTC.

This rearrangement joins TRBV9 to TRBJ2-2; possible D gene TRBD2, 5 bases. From germline, CDR1 is SGDLS and CDR2 YYNGEE. This CDR3 is 14 amino acids long. V lost 2 bases and J 7 bases, leaving 12 bases between the germline ends. The CDR3 is CASSVNSEGGELFF. In DNA form, the CDR3 reads TGTGCCAGCAGCGTGAATAGCGAAGGCGGGGAGCTGTTTTTT. Full variable domain (remainder filled in from reference TRBV9 and TRBJ2-2): DSGVTQTPKHLITATGQRVTLRCSPRSGDLSVYWYQQSLDQGLQFLIQYYNGEERAKGNILERFSAQQFPDLHSELNLSSLELGDSALYFCASSVNSEGGELFFGEGSRLTVL.

This rearrangement joins TRBV4-1 to TRBJ2-3; unclear D gene. The CDR3 is 14 residues long. V gave up 3 bases and J gave up 5 bases, with 12 bases separating them. Germline loops: CDR1 MGHRA, CDR2 YSYEKL. CDR3 residues: CASSHGRQVDTQYF. In DNA form, the CDR3 reads TGCGCCAGCAGCCACGGCAGGCAGGTAGATACGCAGTATTTT.

The rearrangement links TRBV14 to TRBJ2-1; 10 positions agree with TRBD1. Trimming took 4 bases from V and 7 from J; bases not matched to a gene: 10. Germline CDR1 is SGHDN and CDR2 is FVKESK. The CDR3 sequence is 16 residues long. In nucleotides, the CDR3 is TGTGCCAGCAGCCGGGGATCGGGACAGGGGAGGAATGAGCAGTTCTTC. Its translation is CASSRGSGQGRNEQFF.

The chain carries TRBV6-1 and TRBJ1-4, with 9 nucleotides matching TRBD1. With 8 bases clipped from V and 8 bases from J, the junction kept 6 bases outside the gene matches. CDR1 and CDR2 from the germline V gene are MNHNS and SASEGT. The CDR3 runs 13 residues. The CDR3 nucleotides are TGTGCCAGCTGGGGACAGGGATTGGAAAAACTGTTTTTT. Translating gives CASWGQGLEKLFF.

The count of this clone is one. The chain combines TRBV11-2 with TRBJ2-5; 13 positions match TRBD2. Per germline, CDR1 SGHAT and CDR2 FQNNGV. CDR3 length: 17 amino acids. The junction had 10 bases not matched to a gene; V was cut back by 4 bases and J by 5 bases. The CDR3 bases are TGTGCCAGCAGCTCACTACTAGCGGGGGGGCTCGGTGAGACCCAGTACTTC. Protein: CASSSLLAGGLGETQYF.

The rearrangement links TRBV29-1 to TRBJ2-1; D possibly corresponds to TRBD2 (6 bases). There are 14 residues in the CDR3. V gave up 3 bases and J gave up 4 bases, with 13 bases separating them. The germline gives CDR1 SQVTM, CDR2 ANQGSEA. CDR3 sequence reads: CSVEAGKLYNEQFF. The CDR3 nucleotides are TGCAGCGTTGAGGCGGGGAAATTATACAATGAGCAGTTCTTC.

In nucleotides, the CDR3 is TGTGCCAGCAGTGAGGGAAACACCATATATTTT. Its protein is CASSEGNTIYF. This rearrangement joins TRBV25-1 to TRBJ1-3; D unclear. This CDR3 has 11 amino acids. Germline V gene data show CDR1 as MGHDK and CDR2 as SYGVNS. V lost 3 bases, J lost 4 bases, and 1 base lay in between.

This clone was detected a few times. This sequence joins TRBV7-2 and TRBJ1-2, with 8 positions matching TRBD1. The CDR3 extends over 16 amino acids. Per germline, CDR1 SGHTA and CDR2 FQGNSA. Trimming took 5 bases from V and 4 from J; bases not matched to a gene: 12. CDR3 amino acids: CASSPGQGRVSYGYTF. For the CDR3, the DNA is TGTGCCAGCAGCCCCGGACAGGGAAGGGTGAGCTATGGCTACACCTTC.

The chain carries TRBV5-1 and TRBJ2-7, with a possible D match to TRBD2 (6 bases). Looked up from germline, CDR1 is SGHRS and CDR2 is YFSETQ. The ends were cut back, 0 bases at V and 1 base at J, with 17 bases in the middle. The CDR3 contains 17 residues. CDR3 residues: CASSLGGRARGSYEQYF. CDR3 in DNA: TGCGCCAGCAGCTTGGGTGGTCGGGCCCGGGGGTCCTACGAGCAGTACTTC.

The rearrangement uses TRBV7-8 and TRBJ1-2, with 8 bases identical to TRBD1. This CDR3 is 17 amino acids long. Trimming took 0 bases from V and 3 from J; bases not matched to a gene: 9. Per the germline V gene, CDR1 is SGHVS and CDR2 is FQNEAQ. The CDR3 region is CASSLASNRGKDYGYTF. The CDR3, as DNA: TGTGCCAGCAGCTTAGCTTCTAACAGGGGGAAAGACTATGGCTACACCTTC.

The chain has TRBV5-4 and TRBJ2-2; D is perhaps TRBD1 or TRBD2 (5 bases each). The V and J ends lost 2 bases and 3 bases respectively, with 8 bases between them. In germline, CDR1 is SGHNT, CDR2 YYREEE (reference sequence). This CDR3 is 14 amino acids long. For the CDR3, the DNA is TGTGCCAGCAGCTTACGAGGGGACACCGGGGAGCTGTTTTTT. Its translation is CASSLRGDTGELFF.

This chain links TRBV7-2 with TRBJ2-7; D remains ambiguous. The germline V gene has CDR1 SGHTA and CDR2 FQGNSA. Trimming removed 9 bases from V and 1 base from J, with 13 bases in between. CDR3 length equals 13 residues. The CDR3, as DNA: TGTGCCAGTTCCTGGGCCTTTTCCTACGAGCAGTACTTC. The encoded protein is CASSWAFSYEQYF.

As DNA, the CDR3 is TGTGCCAGCAGGCCGGGACAGGGGACTTCAGATACGCAGTATTTT. It encodes CASRPGQGTSDTQYF. This chain uses TRBV2 with TRBJ2-3; 10 nucleotides match TRBD1. Germline assignment: CDR1 SNHLY and CDR2 FYNNEI. The CDR3 length is 15 residues. With 6 bases clipped from V and 4 bases from J, the junction kept 7 bases outside the gene matches.

This chain joins TRBV7-9 and TRBJ1-1; weak D call: TRBD1 (6 bases). This CDR3 has 13 residues. Trimming took off 2 bases at V and 3 bases at J, with 7 bases between the two ends. Germline CDR1 SEHNR, CDR2 FQNEAQ (reference sequence). In DNA, the CDR3 is TGTGCCAGCAGCTTAAACAGGGACACTGAAGCTTTCTTT. Translating gives CASSLNRDTEAFF.

The chain joins TRBV29-1 to TRBJ2-7; TRBD1 matches 8 bases. The V segment lost 6 bases and the J segment 3 bases; nucleotides outside the gene matches: 10. Germline V gene lookup returns CDR1 SQVTM and CDR2 ANQGSEA. This CDR3 has 14 amino acids. In DNA form, the CDR3 reads TGCAGCGTCGTGACAGGGGCTTCTTACTACGAGCAGTACTTC. It specifies CSVVTGASYYEQYF.

This clone occurred a few times. V gene TRBV5-4 combines with J gene TRBJ1-1; 8 nucleotides line up with TRBD1. With 4 bases clipped from V and 6 bases from J, the junction kept 8 bases outside the gene matches. CDR3 length: 14 residues. From germline, CDR1 is SGHNT and CDR2 YYREEE (reference sequence). CDR3 nucleotide sequence: TGTGCCAGCAGCCCCAGGACAGGGAATGCTGAAGCTTTCTTT. It is translated as CASSPRTGNAEAFF.

The chain couples TRBV19 to TRBJ1-6; D ambiguous. Between the trimmed V and J ends, which lost 3 bases and 7 bases, there was a span of 13 bases. There are 15 residues in the CDR3. Germline V gene lookup returns CDR1 LNHDA and CDR2 SQIVND (reference sequence). The CDR3 DNA follows: TGTGCCAGTAGTATGCCCACATGGAAGAATTCACCCCTCCACTTT. Its translation: CASSMPTWKNSPLHF.

V and J are TRBV9 and TRBJ2-1; D possibly corresponds to TRBD2 (6 bases). Deletions cut 3 bases from V and 3 bases from J, with 10 bases between. Per the germline V gene, CDR1 is SGDLS and CDR2 is YYNGEE. The CDR3 extends over 14 amino acids. The CDR3 reads CASSEGTFYNEQFF. The CDR3 DNA is TGTGCCAGCAGCGAGGGGACTTTCTACAATGAGCAGTTCTTC. The full variable domain, with the rest looked up from reference TRBV9 and TRBJ2-1, is DSGVTQTPKHLITATGQRVTLRCSPRSGDLSVYWYQQSLDQGLQFLIQYYNGEERAKGNILERFSAQQFPDLHSELNLSSLELGDSALYFCASSEGTFYNEQFFGPGTRLTVL.

The chain carries TRBV6-4 and TRBJ2-1; 10 bases agree with TRBD1. After removal of 4 bases from V and 6 bases from J, the junction contained 0 bases not matched to a gene. Germline V CDR1 and CDR2: MRHNA, SNTAGT. The CDR3 runs 13 residues. CDR3 in amino acids: CASSGQGANEQFF. DNA for the CDR3: TGTGCCAGCAGTGGACAGGGGGCCAATGAGCAGTTCTTC.

This chain links TRBV5-1 with TRBJ2-4; 9 bases are a match to TRBD1. V shed 4 bases, J shed 0 bases, and the junction held 8 bases outside the gene matches. The germline CDR1 and CDR2 sequences are SGHRS and YFSETQ. There are 17 residues in the CDR3. In DNA, the CDR3 is TGCGCCAGCAGCGCCCAACAGGGGGCATTAGCCAAAAACATTCAGTACTTC. Translated, it gives CASSAQQGALAKNIQYF.

The CDR3: CASSLGQGFLVNEQFF. In DNA form, the CDR3 reads TGTGCCAGCAGCCTCGGGCAGGGGTTTCTTGTCAATGAGCAGTTCTTC. The genes are TRBV5-8 and TRBJ2-1, with D possibly matching TRBD1 (6 bases). V lost 4 bases and J 6 bases, leaving 20 bases between the germline ends. CDR3 length: 16 amino acids. Germline V gene sequence: CDR1 SGHTS, CDR2 YDEGEE.

The chain employs TRBV18 and TRBJ2-5, with TRBD1 matching 8 bases. This CDR3 is built from 14 residues. After removal of 3 bases from V and 4 bases from J, the junction contained 4 bases not matched to a gene. Germline CDR1 KGHSH, CDR2 LQKENI. The DNA for the CDR3 is TGTGCCAGCTCACCCCCCGGACAGGGAGAGACCCAGTACTTC. The encoded protein is CASSPPGQGETQYF.

The chain combines TRBV10-2 with TRBJ1-1; D might be TRBD1 (5 bases). Germline assignment: CDR1 WSHSY and CDR2 SAAADI. The CDR3 covers 14 residues. The V end was cut by 5 bases, the J end by 1 base, with 11 bases between. CDR3 protein: CASSSNQGNTEAFF. The DNA of the CDR3 is TGCGCCAGCAGTTCAAACCAGGGGAACACTGAAGCTTTCTTT.

This chain uses TRBV11-3 with TRBJ2-1, with TRBD2 matching 7 bases. V lost 1 base, J lost 3 bases, and 0 bases stayed unmatched. Germline lookup yields CDR1 SGHNT and CDR2 YENEEA. The CDR3 is made up of 14 amino acids. The CDR3 DNA reads TGTGCCAGCAGCTTAGGGGGGGGCTACAATGAGCAGTTCTTC. It is translated as CASSLGGGYNEQFF.

In this sample, this clone turned up once. The chain uses TRBV6-1 and TRBJ2-7, with a possible D match to TRBD2 (6 bases). With 0 bases removed from V and 4 bases from J, the gap between germline ends came to 19 bases. The length of the CDR3 is 17 residues. Germline CDR1 and CDR2: MNHNS and SASEGT. CDR3 protein: CASSEAWDGWREYEQYF. CDR3 DNA sequence: TGTGCCAGCAGTGAAGCTTGGGACGGATGGAGGGAATACGAGCAGTACTTC.